The next 24 T cell receptor beta chains were all read from a single sample in a study of immune evolution from preneoplasia to lung adenocarcinoma. Data came from immunoSEQ multiplex PCR; TCRdb stores just in-frame clones and leaves some out. The profile shows 6,500 to 9,500 clones, over 75% of them singletons. Sequenced sample: FFPE minimally invasive lung adenocarcinoma tissue. These receptors originate from a person of 80 years or more with lung adenocarcinoma.

The chain carries TRBV5-5 and TRBJ2-5; 13 bases match TRBD2. The CDR3 contains 18 residues. Germline V gene data show CDR1 as SGHKS and CDR2 as YYEKEE (reference sequence). V dropped 4 bases and J dropped 2; count of bases not matched to a gene: 11. The CDR3 loop is CASSLKPGLAGPQETQYF. Written as DNA, the CDR3 is TGTGCCAGCAGCCTAAAACCGGGACTAGCGGGGCCACAAGAGACCCAGTACTTC.

J is TRBJ1-3 and V is TRBV10-3, with D maybe TRBD1 (5 bases). Trimming took off 3 bases at V and 0 bases at J, with 12 bases between the two ends. Germline V lookup: CDR1 ENHRY, CDR2 SYGVKD. This CDR3 spans 16 amino acids. CDR3 sequence: CAISEEGWTSGNTIYF. The DNA of the CDR3 is TGTGCCATCAGTGAAGAGGGGTGGACCTCTGGAAACACCATATATTTT.

V usage is TRBV27 and J usage is TRBJ2-3, with D possibly being TRBD2 (5 bases). Trimming stripped 4 bases from V and 4 bases from J, with 15 bases between. CDR3 length: 15 residues. Germline V gives CDR1 MNHEY, CDR2 SMNVEV (reference sequence). The CDR3 DNA reads as TGTGCCAGCAGTTACACCGGAGGAAGCCCAGATACGCAGTATTTT. Translating it yields CASSYTGGSPDTQYF.

A word on this clone: Mismatch with germline at one junction end may stem from a read error. The V and J genes are TRBV19 and TRBJ2-1, with TRBD2 identical over 7 bases. The length of the CDR3 is 14 residues. In germline, CDR1 is LNHDA, CDR2 SQIVND (reference sequence). The CDR3 nucleotides are TGTGCCAGTAGTAGGGGGGGACTCTACAATAAGCAGTTCTTC. Translated, it gives CASSRGGLYNKQFF. Based on the CDR3 plus reference TRBV19 and TRBJ2-1, the full variable domain is DGGITQSPKYLFRKEGQNVTLSCEQNLNHDAMYWYRQDPGQGLRLIYYSQIVNDFQKGDIAEGYSVSREKKESFPLTVTSAQKNPTAFYLCASSRGGLYNKQFFGPGTRLTVL.

This rearrangement joins TRBV13 to TRBJ1-4; 7 bases are a match to TRBD1. The V and J ends lost 5 bases and 5 bases, in that order; junction bases with no gene match: 5. Germline CDR1 is PRHDT and CDR2 is FYEKMQ (reference sequence). This CDR3 region has 14 residues. For the CDR3, the DNA is TGTGCCAGCAGCCTTCGGGACAGCAATGAAAAACTGTTTTTT. Translated: CASSLRDSNEKLFF.

The chain couples TRBV4-2 to TRBJ1-1; the match to TRBD1 covers 9 bases. CDR1 LGHNA and CDR2 YNFKEQ come from the germline V gene. Losses at the gene ends were 4 bases for V and 1 base for J; bases not matched to a gene: 4. The CDR3 extends over 15 amino acids. The CDR3 region has the DNA TGTGCCAGCAGCCCGGGACAGGGACCGAACACTGAAGCTTTCTTT. It is translated as CASSPGQGPNTEAFF.

This clone was seen just once. The genes are TRBV5-1 and TRBJ2-3; the D gene is possibly TRBD1 (6 bases). V dropped 1 base and J dropped 4 bases, with 13 bases sitting between them. CDR3 size: 15 residues. Germline loops: CDR1 SGHRS, CDR2 YFSETQ. The chain's CDR3 is CASSLNQGSADTQYF. The DNA of the CDR3 is TGCGCCAGCAGCTTGAACCAGGGGAGCGCAGATACGCAGTATTTT.

J is TRBJ2-7 and V is TRBV28; TRBD2 matches 7 bases. Germline CDR1 MDHEN, CDR2 SYDVKM. The J segment lost 5 bases and the V segment lost 3 bases, leaving 1 base of the junction unmatched. This CDR3 has 12 residues. CDR3 region: CASSLAGDEQYF. The CDR3 nucleotides are TGTGCCAGCAGTTTGGCGGGAGACGAGCAGTACTTC.

V gene TRBV5-1 combines with J gene TRBJ2-3; D unclear. The CDR3 has 15 residues. Germline V gene sequence: CDR1 SGHRS, CDR2 YFSETQ. V was shortened by 0 bases and J by 2 bases, with 10 bases between the two germline ends. The CDR3 loop reads CASSLGGGITDTQYF. CDR3 coding DNA: TGCGCCAGCAGCTTGGGGGGTGGAATCACAGATACGCAGTATTTT. The variable domain in full, with the rest retrieved from reference TRBV5-1 and TRBJ2-3, is KAGVTQTPRYLIKTRGQQVTLSCSPISGHRSVSWYQQTPGQGLQFLFEYFSETQRNKGNFPGRFSGRQFSNSRSEMNVSTLELGDSALYLCASSLGGGITDTQYFGPGTRLTVL.

The rearrangement joins TRBV9 to TRBJ2-3, with 7 nucleotides matching TRBD2. The length of the CDR3 is 15 residues. Trimming took 0 bases from V and 10 from J; bases not matched to a gene: 11. From germline, CDR1 is SGDLS and CDR2 YYNGEE. The CDR3 sequence: CASSVEVVGGSAQYF. CDR3 DNA: TGTGCCAGCAGCGTAGAGGTGGTGGGGGGGTCGGCGCAGTATTTT.

This clone was counted a few times. This chain connects TRBV4-2 to TRBJ2-7, with D tentatively TRBD2 (6 bases). CDR1 is LGHNA and CDR2 is YNFKEQ in the germline V gene. This CDR3 region has 15 residues. V shed 0 bases and J shed 2 bases, with 11 bases lying between them. This chain's CDR3 is CASSQEGGEAYEQYF. The CDR3 region has the DNA TGTGCCAGCAGCCAAGAGGGCGGGGAAGCCTACGAGCAGTACTTC.

The V call is TRBV21-1, the J call TRBJ1-2. TRBV21-1 is termed a pseudogene. This CDR3 contains 15 residues. The CDR3 DNA sequence: TGTGCCAGAAACGGCGGGGGAGGGGGTAACTATGGCTACACCTTC. This sequence encodes CARNGGGGGNYGYTF.

The rearrangement uses TRBV18 and TRBJ1-1; no clear D. This CDR3 is 16 amino acids long. Trimming took 6 bases from V and 1 from J, leaving 18 bases between them. Germline assignment: CDR1 KGHSH and CDR2 LQKENI. The CDR3 region is CASSRADPRQNTEAFF. Here the CDR3 DNA reads TGTGCCAGCTCCCGGGCAGACCCAAGGCAGAACACTGAAGCTTTCTTT.

CDR3 coding DNA: TGTGCCAGCACTTGGTCCCCCCAAGAGACCCAGTACTTC. It yields the protein CASTWSPQETQYF. The chain carries TRBV11-1 and TRBJ2-5, with D uncertain. Germline V CDR1 and CDR2: SGHAT, FQDESV (reference sequence). V lost 7 bases and J lost 1, with 10 bases in between. This CDR3 has 13 amino acids. Looking up the rest from reference TRBV11-1 and TRBJ2-5 gives the full variable domain: EAEVAQSPRYKITEKSQAVAFWCDPISGHATLYWYRQILGQGPELLVQFQDESVVDDSQLPKDRFSAERLKGVDSTLKIQPAELGDSAMYLCASTWSPQETQYFGPGTRLLVL.

This clone has just a few counts. The J gene is TRBJ2-2, the V gene TRBV5-6, with 8 nucleotides matching TRBD2. Germline V CDR1 and CDR2: SGHDT, YYEEEE. This CDR3 region has 16 residues. The V and J ends lost 4 bases and 7 bases, in that order; junction bases with no gene match: 12. CDR3 sequence (DNA): TGTGCCAGCAGCCGGACGCGGGGGGCCAGCCGCGGGGAGCTGTTTTTT. This sequence encodes CASSRTRGASRGELFF.

The V call is TRBV14, the J call TRBJ1-2, with 11 positions matching TRBD1. The CDR3 totals 15 residues. V was clipped by 4 bases and J by 6 bases; unmatched bases: 7. In germline, CDR1 is SGHDN, CDR2 FVKESK. The CDR3 sequence: CASSRTPGQGDGYTF. CDR3 nucleotide sequence: TGTGCCAGCAGCCGCACACCGGGACAGGGGGATGGCTACACCTTC.

This chain links TRBV11-3 with TRBJ2-1; TRBD1 might be the D (6 bases). The germline V and J ends were trimmed by 5 bases and 12 bases, with 17 bases remaining between them. Per the germline V gene, CDR1 is SGHNT and CDR2 is YENEEA. The CDR3 runs to 13 residues. This CDR3 reads CASSARGGSGQFF. The DNA of the CDR3 is TGTGCCAGCAGCGCCCGAGGGGGAAGCGGGCAGTTCTTC.

The chain combines TRBV6-5 with TRBJ2-6; D not certain. Germline CDR1 MNHEY, CDR2 SVGAGI. Deletions cut 2 bases from V and 3 bases from J, with 8 bases between. This CDR3 is 15 amino acids long. The CDR3 nucleotides are TGTGCCAGCAGTTACCAGCCGGATGGGGCCAACGTCCTGACTTTC. It specifies CASSYQPDGANVLTF.

The rearrangement links TRBV5-1 to TRBJ2-1, with a weak D call TRBD1 (6 bases). The CDR3 runs 13 residues. Germline V gene lookup returns CDR1 SGHRS and CDR2 YFSETQ. V dropped 4 bases and J dropped 4 bases, with 9 bases sitting between them. The CDR3: CASSKDSYNEQFF. The DNA for the CDR3 is TGCGCCAGCAGCAAGGACAGTTACAATGAGCAGTTCTTC.

J is TRBJ2-1 and V is TRBV5-5; a weak D match, TRBD1 (6 bases). V dropped 5 bases and J dropped 0 bases, with 9 bases sitting between them. The germline V gene encodes CDR1 SGHKS and CDR2 YYEKEE (reference sequence). This CDR3 contains 14 residues. Written as DNA, the CDR3 is TGTGCCAGCAGAGGGGACAACTCCTACAATGAGCAGTTCTTC. Translation: CASRGDNSYNEQFF. The entire variable domain, with the rest obtained from reference TRBV5-5 and TRBJ2-1, is as follows: DAGVTQSPTHLIKTRGQQVTLRCSPISGHKSVSWYQQVLGQGPQFIFQYYEKEERGRGNFPDRFSARQFPNYSSELNVNALLLGDSALYLCASRGDNSYNEQFFGPGTRLTVL.

The chain is built from TRBV6-1 and TRBJ2-7, with 7 bases aligning to TRBD1. J lost 5 bases, V lost 10 bases, and 5 bases had no gene match. There are 11 residues in the CDR3. From germline, CDR1 is MNHNS and CDR2 SASEGT. CDR3 DNA: TGTGCCATCGGGACAGCCGACGAGCAGTACTTC. Its protein is CAIGTADEQYF.

V gene TRBV14 combines with J gene TRBJ1-5; D is unresolved. The CDR3 runs to 12 residues. Germline CDR1 reads SGHDN; CDR2 reads FVKESK. The ends were cut back, 1 base at V and 9 bases at J, with 7 bases in the middle. CDR3 nucleotides: TGTGCCAGCAGCCAAGGGGTGGGGCCCCAGCATTTT. Translated, it gives CASSQGVGPQHF.

The chain links TRBV21-1 to TRBJ2-3; the D call of TRBD2 is as the table states it, not checked on the DNA. TRBV21-1 counts as a pseudogene. This CDR3 has 16 amino acids. Written as DNA, the CDR3 is TGTGCCAGCAGCAAAGGGTCGGCGGGAAATTCAGATACGCAGTATTTT. Protein sequence: CASSKGSAGNSDTQYF.

This chain uses TRBV2 with TRBJ1-6, with a weak D call TRBD1 (6 bases). CDR1 is SNHLY and CDR2 is FYNNEI in the germline V gene. The CDR3 is made up of 15 amino acids. The germline V and J ends were trimmed by 5 bases and 2 bases, with 10 bases remaining between them. The CDR3 sequence is CASSQQGPYNSPLHF. The DNA for the CDR3 is TGTGCCAGCAGTCAACAGGGCCCCTATAATTCACCCCTCCACTTT.